The entry that follows covers one T cell receptor (beta chain) sequence. Its antigen is currently unknown. The CDR3 spans 12 residues. Germline CDR1 SGHAT, CDR2 FQDESV (reference sequence). With 5 bases removed from V and 7 bases from J, the gap between germline ends came to 11 bases. The study ran its PCR with 60 Vbeta and 13 Jbeta primers. TCRdb's table, derived via immunoSEQ multiplex PCR, lists solely in-frame clones and lacks some. The sample has about 120,000 clones, approximately 80% seen once. The data were obtained in a study of cytomegalovirus exposure and HLA in healthy donors. Across the whole study: Most genotyped donors, about four fifths of around 370, had Caucasian-associated genetic ancestry.

Study results and caveats: A likely sequencing artifact accounted for one observed cluster of highly shared sequence variants. Previous analysis showed most TCR beta V segments were productive about 90% or about 30% of the time. TRBV6-2, TRBV6-3 and other indistinguishable V segments were excluded.

J is TRBJ1-1 and V is TRBV11-1; TRBD1 might be the D (5 bases). The TCR was taken from a woman between 18 and 29 years old in good health and CMV-seronegative. Specimen: PBMCs. The CDR3 DNA is TGTGCCAGCAGCCCTCAGGGAGGTGAAGCTTTCTTT. This encodes CASSPQGGEAFF.